This TCR beta chain was captured in a study of cytomegalovirus exposure and HLA in healthy donors. The CDR3 runs to 15 residues. With V trimmed by 6 bases and J by 8 bases, 11 bases remained unmatched. This clone occurred a few times. Antigen unknown. Vbeta (60) and Jbeta (13) primers were used in the PCR. Produced via immunoSEQ multiplex PCR; TCRdb's table is partial and in-frame only. The data show about 250,000 clones, roughly 70% seen once. Overall study results and limits: Reportedly, a later analysis found an Asian-associated ancestry cluster had fewer N-insertions than the roughly 700-donor mean.

The sequencing sample was made of PBMCs. The rearrangement joins TRBV23-1 to TRBJ1-4; TRBD1 agrees at 8 bases. TRBV23-1 is an open reading frame, and its role is uncertain. This TCR was sampled from a female donor in good health and CMV-seronegative. The CDR3 region has the DNA TGCGCCAGCAGCCCTTCGCAGGGGGCGCGAGAAAAACTGTTTTTT. It specifies CASSPSQGAREKLFF.